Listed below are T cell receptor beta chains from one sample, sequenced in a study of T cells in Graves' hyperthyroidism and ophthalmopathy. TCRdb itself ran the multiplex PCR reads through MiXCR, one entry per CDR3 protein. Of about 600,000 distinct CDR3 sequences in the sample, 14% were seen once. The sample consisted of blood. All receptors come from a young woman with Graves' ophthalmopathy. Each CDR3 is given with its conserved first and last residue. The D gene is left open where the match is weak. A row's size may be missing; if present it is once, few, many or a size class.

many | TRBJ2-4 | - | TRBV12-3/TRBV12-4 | CASSLAQTVQYF | TGTGCCAGCAGTTTAGCGCAAACAGTTCAGTACTTC
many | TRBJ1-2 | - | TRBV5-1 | CASSPGPSLGDYGYTF | TGCGCCAGCAGCCCGGGACCTTCCTTAGGGGACTATGGCTACACCTTC
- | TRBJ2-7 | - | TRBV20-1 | CSARFRYEQYF | TGCAGTGCTAGATTCCGATACGAGCAGTACTTC
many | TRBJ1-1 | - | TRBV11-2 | CASSQGPQNTEAFF | TGTGCCAGCAGCCAAGGTCCGCAAAACACTGAAGCTTTCTTT
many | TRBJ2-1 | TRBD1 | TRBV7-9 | CASQGAYNEQFF | TGTGCCAGCCAGGGGGCATACAATGAGCAGTTCTTC
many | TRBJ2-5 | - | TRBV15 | CATSRDYGGRETQYF | TGTGCCACCAGCAGAGATTACGGGGGAAGGGAGACCCAGTACTTC
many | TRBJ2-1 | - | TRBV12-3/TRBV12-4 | CASSNSYNEQFF | TGTGCCAGCAGTAACAGTTACAATGAGCAGTTCTTC
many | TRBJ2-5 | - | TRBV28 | CASSLRQSSETQYF | TGTGCCAGCAGTTTGAGACAGTCGAGCGAGACCCAGTACTTC
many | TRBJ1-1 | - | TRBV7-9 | CASSLAFAGSPTEAFF | TGTGCCAGCAGCTTAGCTTTTGCGGGTTCGCCCACTGAAGCTTTCTTT
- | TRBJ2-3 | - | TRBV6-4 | CASSEVGRGPDTQYF | TGTGCCAGCAGTGAGGTCGGGAGAGGGCCAGATACGCAGTATTTT
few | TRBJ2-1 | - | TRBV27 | CASSLSPPFGGRGRSNEQFF | TGTGCCAGCAGTTTATCACCCCCTTTCGGTGGGAGGGGGCGCAGCAATGAGCAGTTCTTC
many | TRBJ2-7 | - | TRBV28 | CASSLRQPVGEQYF | TGTGCCAGCAGTTTACGTCAGCCAGTAGGCGAGCAGTACTTC
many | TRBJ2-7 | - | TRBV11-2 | CASSFSSGDYEQYF | TGTGCCAGCAGCTTCAGTTCGGGGGACTACGAGCAGTACTTC
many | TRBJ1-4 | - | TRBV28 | CASTLGHINEKLFF | TGTGCCAGCACCCTGGGGCATATTAATGAAAAACTGTTTTTT
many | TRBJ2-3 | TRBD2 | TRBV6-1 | CASSPNAGLAVTDTQYF | TGTGCCAGCAGTCCCAACGCGGGACTAGCGGTCACAGATACGCAGTATTTT
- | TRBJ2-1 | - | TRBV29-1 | CSVVGTTSYNEQSF | TGCAGCGTTGTAGGGACAACCTCCTACAATGAGCAGTCCTTC
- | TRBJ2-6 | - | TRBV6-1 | CASSEYYQVYSGANVLTF | TGTGCCAGCAGTGAATATTATCAGGTGTACTCTGGGGCCAACGTCCTGACTTTC
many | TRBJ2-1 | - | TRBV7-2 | CASSPNAPGRSYNEQFF | TGTGCCAGCAGCCCGAACGCTCCGGGTCGCTCCTACAATGAGCAGTTCTTC
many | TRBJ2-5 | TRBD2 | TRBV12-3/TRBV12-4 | CASSRTSGTQETQYF | TGTGCCAGCAGCCGGACTAGCGGGACCCAAGAGACCCAGTACTTC
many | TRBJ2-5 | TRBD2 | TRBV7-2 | CASSPSGAWTSYF | TGTGCCAGCAGCCCCAGCGGGGCTTGGACATCGTACTTC
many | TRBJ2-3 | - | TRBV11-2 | CASSLSGPDDTQYF | TGTGCCAGCAGCTTATCGGGGCCCGACGATACGCAGTATTTT
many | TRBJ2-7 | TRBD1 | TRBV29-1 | CSVTRDRDGEQYF | TGCAGCGTCACCCGGGACAGGGACGGCGAGCAGTACTTC
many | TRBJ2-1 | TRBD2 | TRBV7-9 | CASSLELAEQFF | TGTGCCAGCAGCTTAGAACTAGCGGAGCAGTTCTTC
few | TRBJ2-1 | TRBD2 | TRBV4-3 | CASSRLPPGGDSYNEQFF | TGCGCCAGCAGCCGCCTACCTCCGGGGGGGGACTCCTACAATGAGCAGTTCTTC
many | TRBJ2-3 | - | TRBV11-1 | CASSFSTDTQYF | TGTGCCAGCAGTTTTAGCACAGATACGCAGTATTTT
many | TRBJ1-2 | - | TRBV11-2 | CASSLAAAPQRGDGYTF | TGTGCCAGCAGCTTAGCGGCAGCTCCCCAGCGCGGGGATGGCTACACCTTC
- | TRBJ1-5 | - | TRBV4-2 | CASSQWSPSNQPQHF | TGTGCCAGCAGCCAATGGTCACCTAGCAATCAGCCCCAGCATTTT
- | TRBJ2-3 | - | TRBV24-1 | CATSPDRTDTQYF | TGTGCCACCAGTCCAGATCGCACAGATACGCAGTATTTT
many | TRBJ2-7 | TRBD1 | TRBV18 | CASSFAGTGAYEQYF | TGTGCCAGCTCTTTCGCCGGGACAGGGGCCTACGAGCAGTACTTC
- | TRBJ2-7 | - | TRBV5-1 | CASSLIPGDGSYEQYF | TGCGCCAGCAGCTTGATACCGGGGGATGGGTCCTACGAGCAGTACTTC
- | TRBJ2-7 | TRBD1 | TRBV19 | CASSLPPPDRGQEQYF | TGTGCCAGTAGTTTACCCCCGCCGGACAGGGGGCAGGAGCAGTACTTC
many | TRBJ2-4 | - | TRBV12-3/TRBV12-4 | CASSLQAVNIQYF | TGTGCCAGCAGTTTACAGGCGGTGAACATTCAGTACTTC
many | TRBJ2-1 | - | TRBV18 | CASSPEYSNEQFF | TGTGCCAGCTCACCAGAATACAGCAATGAGCAGTTCTTC
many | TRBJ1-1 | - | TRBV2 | CASTQGPGIEAFF | TGTGCCAGCACCCAGGGGCCTGGTATCGAAGCTTTCTTT
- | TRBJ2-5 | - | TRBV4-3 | CASSPGDSEQETQYF | TGCGCCAGCAGCCCCGGTGATAGCGAGCAAGAGACCCAGTACTTC
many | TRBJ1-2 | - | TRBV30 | CAWTAGAYGYTF | TGTGCCTGGACGGCAGGGGCCTATGGCTACACCTTC
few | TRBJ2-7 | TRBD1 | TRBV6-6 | CASSYADRAGNKQYF | TGTGCCAGCAGTTACGCGGACAGGGCGGGCAACAAGCAGTACTTC
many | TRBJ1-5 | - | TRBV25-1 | CASSAGQYSNQPQHF | TGTGCCAGCAGTGCCGGACAGTATAGCAATCAGCCCCAGCATTTT
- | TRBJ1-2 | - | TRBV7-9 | CASRPGAGYTF | TGTGCCAGCAGACCTGGCGCTGGCTACACCTTC